Below, 28 T cell receptor beta chains from the same sample are listed, as sequenced in a study of T-cell reconstitution after alpha-beta-depleted transplantation in children. Molecular barcoding with unique molecular identifiers was used for the TCRbeta library. TCRdb re-derived calls from the PCR reads in MiXCR, one entry per CDR3 protein. In the table there are 400,000 to 500,000 distinct CDR3 sequences, about a tenth of which are singletons. This sample comprised PBMCs from the stem cell graft donor, obtained from the stem cell graft. These receptors were obtained from a human donor who donated a stem cell graft to a child with acute myeloid leukemia.

This clonotype was counted ten times or more. J is TRBJ2-1 and V is TRBV7-9, with TRBD1 matching 10 bases. CDR3 length: 15 amino acids. V shed 3 bases and J 6 bases; nucleotides not matched to a gene: 5. Germline CDR1 is SEHNR and CDR2 is FQNEAQ (reference sequence). The CDR3 sequence is CASSLTGGRGNEQFF. The CDR3 region has the DNA TGTGCCAGCAGCTTGACAGGGGGCCGAGGCAATGAGCAGTTCTTC.

The chain links TRBV28 to TRBJ1-5; 11 bases align to TRBD1. This CDR3 has 18 residues. Germline loops: CDR1 MDHEN, CDR2 SYDVKM. J gave up 1 base and V 3 bases, and 8 bases lay outside the gene matches. This CDR3 is CASSFYGQGAWSNQPQHF. The CDR3 coding sequence is TGTGCCAGCAGTTTCTACGGACAGGGGGCTTGGAGCAATCAGCCCCAGCATTTT.

The rearrangement links TRBV7-8 to TRBJ1-4, with D hard to call. The CDR3 runs to 16 residues. The germline V gene encodes CDR1 SGHVS and CDR2 FQNEAQ. Trimming shortened V by 1 base and J by 0 bases, and 9 bases separated the two germline ends. CDR3 bases: TGTGCCAGCAGCTTAGGTCCGGGTGCAACTAATGAAAAACTGTTTTTT. Translation: CASSLGPGATNEKLFF.

V gene TRBV29-1 combines with J gene TRBJ1-5; D is unresolved. The germline CDR1 and CDR2 sequences are SQVTM and ANQGSEA. V shed 4 bases and J shed 2 bases, with 9 bases lying between them. This CDR3 has 13 residues. The CDR3 region is CSVGKGGNQPQHF. The CDR3 DNA reads TGCAGCGTTGGAAAGGGTGGCAATCAGCCCCAGCATTTT.

This chain links TRBV25-1 with TRBJ2-3, with 9 bases matching TRBD2. The J segment lost 2 bases and the V segment lost 2 bases, leaving 2 bases of the junction unmatched. The CDR3 sequence is 15 residues long. Germline V gene lookup returns CDR1 MGHDK and CDR2 SYGVNS. CDR3 bases: TGTGCCAGCAGTGAACCTAGCGGGGACACAGATACGCAGTATTTT. Amino acid sequence: CASSEPSGDTDTQYF.

The CDR3 reads CASTSGGLASGRWGEQFF. The CDR3 DNA reads TGTGCCAGCACCTCGGGGGGACTGGCTAGCGGGAGATGGGGTGAGCAGTTCTTC. The genes are TRBV12-3 or TRBV12-4 and TRBJ2-1; 10 positions agree with TRBD2. The junction had 21 bases not matched to a gene; V was cut back by 7 bases and J by 9 bases. This CDR3 region has 18 residues.

The J gene is TRBJ2-1, the V gene TRBV20-1; 9 bases fit TRBD2. This CDR3 has 15 amino acids. Germline V lookup: CDR1 DFQATT, CDR2 SNEGSKA (reference sequence). The V segment lost 5 bases and the J segment 0 bases; nucleotides outside the gene matches: 5. The CDR3 loop reads CSAPIAGASYNEQFF. The CDR3 DNA sequence: TGCAGTGCTCCAATAGCGGGAGCCTCCTACAATGAGCAGTTCTTC.

This clonotype was seen at least ten times. This sequence joins TRBV7-9 and TRBJ1-5, with a tentative D call TRBD1 (5 bases). V was clipped by 1 base and J by 4 bases, with 5 bases between them. The CDR3 spans 13 residues. The germline V gene has CDR1 SEHNR and CDR2 FQNEAQ (reference sequence). CDR3 sequence (DNA): TGTGCCAGCAGCTTAGGACAGAATCAGCCCCAGCATTTT. Translating it yields CASSLGQNQPQHF.

The table lists this clonotype with a few counts. V gene TRBV7-6 combines with J gene TRBJ2-7; 7 bases are a match to TRBD2. Germline V lookup: CDR1 SGHVS, CDR2 FNYEAQ. The CDR3 extends over 16 amino acids. The V segment lost 2 bases and the J segment 4 bases; nucleotides outside the gene matches: 11. CDR3 amino acids: CASSLTASGTPYEQYF. The DNA for the CDR3 is TGTGCCAGCAGCTTAACGGCTAGCGGAACCCCTTACGAGCAGTACTTC.

V and J are TRBV20-1 and TRBJ2-7; 9 nucleotides align to TRBD1. The CDR3 totals 14 residues. J gave up 3 bases and V 0 bases, and 3 bases lay outside the gene matches. Germline lookup yields CDR1 DFQATT and CDR2 SNEGSKA (reference sequence). CDR3 protein: CSARDLGQGYEQYF. The CDR3, as DNA: TGCAGTGCTAGAGATCTGGGACAGGGCTACGAGCAGTACTTC.

The chain is built from TRBV12-3 or TRBV12-4 and TRBJ2-5, with D possibly TRBD2 on 7 matching bases. This CDR3 is built from 13 residues. V was cut by 5 bases and J by 5 bases, with 12 bases left in between. CDR3 bases: TGTGCCAGCAGTCGGGGGGCAGGGGAGACCCAGTACTTC. Translating gives CASSRGAGETQYF.

This clonotype was seen at least ten times. V and J are TRBV5-5 and TRBJ2-3; D may be TRBD2 (6 bases). The V end lost 2 bases, the J end lost 13 bases, and 14 bases lay between the germline ends. The CDR3 spans 12 residues. CDR1 and CDR2 (germline): SGHKS, YYEKEE (reference sequence). This chain's CDR3 is CASSFRDSGEYF. The CDR3 DNA follows: TGTGCCAGCAGCTTCCGGGACTCGGGAGAGTATTTT. Combining the CDR3 with reference TRBV5-5 and TRBJ2-3 gives the whole variable domain DAGVTQSPTHLIKTRGQQVTLRCSPISGHKSVSWYQQVLGQGPQFIFQYYEKEERGRGNFPDRFSARQFPNYSSELNVNALLLGDSALYLCASSFRDSGEYFGPGTRLTVL.

This chain uses TRBV6-1 with TRBJ2-3; 10 nucleotides line up with TRBD2. CDR1 and CDR2 (germline): MNHNS, SASEGT. This CDR3 has 16 residues. Trimming cost V 2 bases and J 2 bases; bases outside gene matches: 4. CDR3 loop: CASSELTSGDTDTQYF. The CDR3 coding sequence is TGTGCCAGCAGTGAACTAACTAGCGGGGACACAGATACGCAGTATTTT.

This clonotype was seen only a few times. The V gene is TRBV5-1, the J gene TRBJ2-3, with 11 bases aligning to TRBD2. V shed 4 bases and J 3 bases; nucleotides not matched to a gene: 7. The V gene's germline CDR1 is SGHRS and CDR2 YFSETQ. The CDR3 has 16 residues. The CDR3 DNA reads TGCGCCAGCAGCCCTCCTACTAGCGGGGGAACAGATACGCAGTATTTT. Translation: CASSPPTSGGTDTQYF. The variable domain in full, with the rest retrieved from reference TRBV5-1 and TRBJ2-3, is KAGVTQTPRYLIKTRGQQVTLSCSPISGHRSVSWYQQTPGQGLQFLFEYFSETQRNKGNFPGRFSGRQFSNSRSEMNVSTLELGDSALYLCASSPPTSGGTDTQYFGPGTRLTVL.

This clonotype was seen more than once but under ten times. The chain carries TRBV5-1 and TRBJ2-5, with D possibly matching TRBD1 (6 bases). This CDR3 has 15 amino acids. Trimming removed 4 bases at V and 2 bases at J, with 15 bases between. Germline V CDR1 and CDR2: SGHRS, YFSETQ. CDR3 nucleotides: TGCGCCAGCAGCAAACAGTCACAGGGTCAAGAGACCCAGTACTTC. Encoded protein: CASSKQSQGQETQYF.

This clonotype was detected only a few times. The V gene is TRBV12-3 or TRBV12-4, the J gene TRBJ2-1, with TRBD1 matching 9 bases. V dropped 6 bases and J dropped 8; count of bases not matched to a gene: 14. The CDR3 length is 16 residues. The CDR3 is CASSPHVDRGLHEQFF. In DNA, the CDR3 is TGTGCCAGCAGCCCCCACGTCGACAGGGGGTTACATGAGCAGTTCTTC.

The chain has TRBV15 and TRBJ1-2; weak D call: TRBD1 (5 bases). The V gene's germline CDR1 is LNHNV and CDR2 YYDKDF (reference sequence). The germline V and J ends were trimmed by 3 bases and 6 bases, with 17 bases remaining between them. This CDR3 has 15 amino acids. The CDR3 sequence: CATSSESGKLNGYTF. CDR3 DNA sequence: TGTGCCACCAGCAGTGAATCAGGGAAGTTGAATGGCTACACCTTC.

This clonotype has more than one count but fewer than ten. J is TRBJ2-1 and V is TRBV10-3, with 8 bases matching TRBD2. The CDR3 consists of 15 residues. Germline V lookup: CDR1 ENHRY, CDR2 SYGVKD. J gave up 0 bases and V 6 bases, and 4 bases lay outside the gene matches. The CDR3 loop reads CAISIAGLSYNEQFF. In DNA form, the CDR3 reads TGTGCCATCAGCATAGCGGGACTCTCCTACAATGAGCAGTTCTTC.

The V call is TRBV4-2, the J call TRBJ2-5, with a possible D match to TRBD1 (5 bases). CDR1 is LGHNA and CDR2 is YNFKEQ in the germline V gene. The CDR3 is 15 residues long. V lost 3 bases to trimming and J lost 4 bases, with 15 bases between them. The CDR3 DNA sequence: TGTGCCAGCAGCCAGACCGGCAGGGCAGGAGAGACCCAGTACTTC. It translates to CASSQTGRAGETQYF.

This clonotype showed up many times. The chain has TRBV12-3 or TRBV12-4 and TRBJ2-5; 7 bases agree with TRBD2. V trimming: 1 base; J trimming: 5 bases; junction bases outside the gene matches: 1. The CDR3 loop spans 13 amino acids. Here the CDR3 DNA reads TGTGCCAGCAGTTTAGAACTAGCGGAGACCCAGTACTTC. The encoded protein is CASSLELAETQYF.

The chain links TRBV9 to TRBJ1-6, with D hard to call. The germline V gene has CDR1 SGDLS and CDR2 YYNGEE. Trimming shortened V by 0 bases and J by 7 bases, and 11 bases separated the two germline ends. This CDR3 is 15 amino acids long. CDR3: CASSVGLARNSPLHF. CDR3 DNA: TGTGCCAGCAGCGTAGGCTTGGCCCGGAATTCACCCCTCCACTTT.

This clonotype showed up just a few times. The chain recombines TRBV6-1 with TRBJ2-1; 9 bases fit TRBD1. This CDR3 has 15 residues. V gave up 6 bases and J gave up 3 bases; unmatched junction bases: 6. Germline V gene data show CDR1 as MNHNS and CDR2 as SASEGT. The CDR3 DNA reads as TGTGCCAGCAGCTCCGACAGGGGGATCTACAATGAGCAGTTCTTC. It specifies CASSSDRGIYNEQFF.

This sequence joins TRBV5-1 and TRBJ2-5, with 10 bases identical to TRBD1. CDR1 is SGHRS and CDR2 is YFSETQ in the germline V gene. V lost 0 bases to trimming and J lost 4 bases; unmatched junction nucleotides: 6. This CDR3 has 16 residues. CDR3 sequence reads: CASSLEPGTGVETQYF. The CDR3 DNA follows: TGCGCCAGCAGCTTGGAGCCCGGGACAGGGGTAGAGACCCAGTACTTC.

The chain couples TRBV20-1 to TRBJ2-1, with 11 bases that match TRBD1. CDR1 is DFQATT and CDR2 is SNEGSKA in the germline V gene (reference sequence). CDR3 length equals 14 residues. V lost 1 base, J lost 12 bases, and 8 bases stayed unmatched. The CDR3 DNA reads as TGCAGTGCTAGAGTGGACAGGGGGCTAGATGCGCAGTTCTTC. It translates to CSARVDRGLDAQFF.

This clonotype was detected only a few times. The CDR3 DNA follows: TGTGCCAGCAGGATGGACAGGGGGAAGGAGACCCAGTACTTC. Translated, it gives CASRMDRGKETQYF. The chain carries TRBV12-3 or TRBV12-4 and TRBJ2-5, with 10 bases matching TRBD1. Trimming removed 6 bases from V and 5 bases from J; junction bases left unmatched: 6. The CDR3 has 14 amino acids.

J is TRBJ2-5 and V is TRBV12-3 or TRBV12-4; D uncertain. CDR3 size: 14 residues. Trimming shortened V by 6 bases and J by 1 base, and 12 bases separated the two germline ends. The CDR3 reads CASSQDLTQETQYF. As DNA, the CDR3 is TGTGCCAGCAGCCAGGACCTCACCCAAGAGACCCAGTACTTC.

The CDR3 loop is CSARFSGGDQETQYF. Written as DNA, the CDR3 is TGCAGTGCTAGATTTAGCGGGGGGGACCAAGAGACCCAGTACTTC. The chain carries TRBV20-1 and TRBJ2-5; 11 bases are a match to TRBD2. CDR3 length: 15 residues. With V trimmed by 2 bases and J by 0 bases, 2 bases remained unmatched. Germline CDR1 and CDR2: DFQATT and SNEGSKA (reference sequence).

This clonotype was picked up a small number of times. One end of the junction is discordant with germline, which a read error may explain. The chain has TRBV5-1 and TRBJ2-1, with TRBD2 matching over 11 bases. This CDR3 is 20 amino acids long. CDR1 and CDR2 from the germline V gene are SGHRS and YFSETQ. The CDR3 coding sequence is TGCGCCAGCAACTTGATCGGTACTAGCGGGGGAACTAGCTCCTACAATGAGCAGTTCTTC. It encodes CASNLIGTSGGTSSYNEQFF. The full variable domain, rest sourced from reference TRBV5-1 and TRBJ2-1, is KAGVTQTPRYLIKTRGQQVTLSCSPISGHRSVSWYQQTPGQGLQFLFEYFSETQRNKGNFPGRFSGRQFSNSRSEMNVSTLELGDSALYLCASNLIGTSGGTSSYNEQFFGPGTRLTVL.